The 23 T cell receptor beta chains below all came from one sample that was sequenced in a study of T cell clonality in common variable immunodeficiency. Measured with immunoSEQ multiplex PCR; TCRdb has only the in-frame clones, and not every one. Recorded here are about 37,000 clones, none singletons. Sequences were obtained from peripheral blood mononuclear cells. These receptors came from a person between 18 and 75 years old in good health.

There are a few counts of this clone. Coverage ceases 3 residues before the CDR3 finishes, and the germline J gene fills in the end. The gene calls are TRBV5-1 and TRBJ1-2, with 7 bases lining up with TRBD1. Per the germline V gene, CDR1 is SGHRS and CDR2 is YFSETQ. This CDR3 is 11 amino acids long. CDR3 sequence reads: CASSPGQLYTF. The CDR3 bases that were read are TGCGCCAGCAGCCCGGGACAGCTC.

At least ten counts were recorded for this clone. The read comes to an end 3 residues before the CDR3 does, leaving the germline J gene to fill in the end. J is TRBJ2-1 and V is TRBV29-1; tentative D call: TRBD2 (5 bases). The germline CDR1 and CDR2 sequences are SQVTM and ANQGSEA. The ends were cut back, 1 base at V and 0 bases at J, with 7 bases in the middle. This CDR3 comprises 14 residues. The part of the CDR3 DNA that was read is TGCAGCGTTGAAGGCGGGTCCTCCTACAATGAG. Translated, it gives CSVEGGSSYNE. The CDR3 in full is CSVEGGSSYNEQFF.

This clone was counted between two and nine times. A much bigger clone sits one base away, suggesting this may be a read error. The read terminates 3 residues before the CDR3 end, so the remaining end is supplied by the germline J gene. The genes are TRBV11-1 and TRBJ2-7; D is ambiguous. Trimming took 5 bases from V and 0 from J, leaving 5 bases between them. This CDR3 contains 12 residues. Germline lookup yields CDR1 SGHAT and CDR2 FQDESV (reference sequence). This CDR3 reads CASSPSSYEQYF. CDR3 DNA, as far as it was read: TGTGCCAGCAGCCCTAGCTCCTACGAG.

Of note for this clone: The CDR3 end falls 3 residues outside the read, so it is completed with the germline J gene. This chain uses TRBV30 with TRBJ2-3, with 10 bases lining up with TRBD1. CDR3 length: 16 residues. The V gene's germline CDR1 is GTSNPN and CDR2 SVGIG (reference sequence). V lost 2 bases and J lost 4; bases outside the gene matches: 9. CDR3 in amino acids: CAWSMGRGQGPDTQYF. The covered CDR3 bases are TGTGCCTGGAGTATGGGACGGGGACAGGGGCCAGATACG.

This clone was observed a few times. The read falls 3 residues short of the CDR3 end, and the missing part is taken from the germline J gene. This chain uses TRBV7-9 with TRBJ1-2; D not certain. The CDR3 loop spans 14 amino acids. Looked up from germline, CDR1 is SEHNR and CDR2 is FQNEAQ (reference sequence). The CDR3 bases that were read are TGTGCCAGCAGCTTTCTCAGCGATCCCTACGAC. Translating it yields CASSFLSDPYD. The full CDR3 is CASSFLSDPYDYTF.

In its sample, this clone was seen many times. The covered CDR3 bases are TGTGCCAGCAGCTTAGCGAGGGTCTCCTACAATGAG. Translating gives CASSLARVSYNE. The full CDR3 protein reads CASSLARVSYNEQFF. The chain couples TRBV7-8 to TRBJ2-1, with a tentative D call TRBD2 (5 bases). The observed sequence ends 3 residues before the CDR3 terminus, with the missing tail filled in from the germline J gene. The V and J ends lost 0 bases and 0 bases respectively, with 6 bases between them. The length of the CDR3 is 15 residues. CDR1 SGHVS and CDR2 FQNEAQ come from the germline V gene.

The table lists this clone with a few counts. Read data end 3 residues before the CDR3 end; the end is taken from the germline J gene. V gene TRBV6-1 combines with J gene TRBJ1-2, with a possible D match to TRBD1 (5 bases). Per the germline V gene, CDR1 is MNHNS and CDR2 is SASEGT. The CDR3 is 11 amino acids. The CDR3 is CASGEGAGYTF. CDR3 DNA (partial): TGTGCCAGCGGCGAAGGGGCGGGC.

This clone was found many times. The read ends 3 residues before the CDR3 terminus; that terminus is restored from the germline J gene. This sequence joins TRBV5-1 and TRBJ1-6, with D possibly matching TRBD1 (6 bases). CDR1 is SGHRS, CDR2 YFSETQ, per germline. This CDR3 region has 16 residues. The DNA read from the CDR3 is TGCGCCAGCAGACCGTCCGACAGGCGGTGGGAAGAGACC. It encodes CASRPSDRRWEET. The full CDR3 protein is CASRPSDRRWEETLHF.

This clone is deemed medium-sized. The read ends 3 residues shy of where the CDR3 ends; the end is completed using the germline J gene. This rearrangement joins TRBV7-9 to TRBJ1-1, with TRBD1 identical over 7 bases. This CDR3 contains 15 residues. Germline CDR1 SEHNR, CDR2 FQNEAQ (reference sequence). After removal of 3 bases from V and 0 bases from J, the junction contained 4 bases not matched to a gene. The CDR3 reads CASSFGDRLNTEAFF. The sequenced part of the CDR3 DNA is TGTGCCAGCAGCTTCGGGGACAGATTGAACACTGAA.

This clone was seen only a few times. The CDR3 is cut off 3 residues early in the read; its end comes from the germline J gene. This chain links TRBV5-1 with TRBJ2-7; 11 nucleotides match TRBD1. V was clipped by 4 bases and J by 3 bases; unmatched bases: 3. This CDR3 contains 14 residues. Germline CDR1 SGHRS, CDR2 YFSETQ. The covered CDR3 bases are TGCGCCAGCAGCCCCGGGACAGGGGGCTACGAG. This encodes CASSPGTGGYE. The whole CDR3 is CASSPGTGGYEQYF.

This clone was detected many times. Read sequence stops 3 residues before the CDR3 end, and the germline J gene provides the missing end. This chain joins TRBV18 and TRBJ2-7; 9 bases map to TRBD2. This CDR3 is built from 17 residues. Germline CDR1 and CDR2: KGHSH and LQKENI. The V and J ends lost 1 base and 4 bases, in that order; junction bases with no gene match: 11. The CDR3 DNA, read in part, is TGTGCCAGCTCACCACGGGCCTTAGCGGGGGATAATTACGAG. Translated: CASSPRALAGDNYE. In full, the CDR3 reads CASSPRALAGDNYEQYF.

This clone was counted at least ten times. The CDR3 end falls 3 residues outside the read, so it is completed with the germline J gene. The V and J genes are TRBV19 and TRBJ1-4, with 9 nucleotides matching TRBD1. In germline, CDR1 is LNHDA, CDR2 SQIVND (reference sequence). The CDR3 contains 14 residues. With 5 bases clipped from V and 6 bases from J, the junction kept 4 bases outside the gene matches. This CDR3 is CASSSRQGDEKLFF. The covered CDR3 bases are TGTGCCAGTAGTTCCCGACAGGGGGATGAAAAA.

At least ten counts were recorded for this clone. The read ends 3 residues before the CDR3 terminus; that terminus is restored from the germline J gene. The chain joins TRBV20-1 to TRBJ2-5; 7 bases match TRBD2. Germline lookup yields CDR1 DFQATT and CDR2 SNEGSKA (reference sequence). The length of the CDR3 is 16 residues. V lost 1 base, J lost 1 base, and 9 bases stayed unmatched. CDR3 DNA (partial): TGCAGTGCTAGAGCCGTGGCGGGAGCGTCCCAAGAGACC. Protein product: CSARAVAGASQET. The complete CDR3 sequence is CSARAVAGASQETQYF.

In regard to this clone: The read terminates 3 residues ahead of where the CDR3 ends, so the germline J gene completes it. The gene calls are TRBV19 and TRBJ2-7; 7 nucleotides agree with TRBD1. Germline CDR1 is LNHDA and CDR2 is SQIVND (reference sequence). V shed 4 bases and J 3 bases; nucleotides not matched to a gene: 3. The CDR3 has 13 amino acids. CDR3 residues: CASSTDRDYEQYF. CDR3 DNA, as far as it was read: TGTGCCAGTAGTACCGACAGGGACTACGAG.

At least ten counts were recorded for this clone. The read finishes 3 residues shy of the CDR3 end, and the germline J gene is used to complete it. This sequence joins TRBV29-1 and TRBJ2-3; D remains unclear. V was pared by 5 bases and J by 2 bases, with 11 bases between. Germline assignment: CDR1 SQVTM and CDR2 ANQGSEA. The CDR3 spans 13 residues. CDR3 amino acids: CSVLAESTDTQYF. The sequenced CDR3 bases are TGCAGCGTTCTCGCGGAATCCACAGATACG.

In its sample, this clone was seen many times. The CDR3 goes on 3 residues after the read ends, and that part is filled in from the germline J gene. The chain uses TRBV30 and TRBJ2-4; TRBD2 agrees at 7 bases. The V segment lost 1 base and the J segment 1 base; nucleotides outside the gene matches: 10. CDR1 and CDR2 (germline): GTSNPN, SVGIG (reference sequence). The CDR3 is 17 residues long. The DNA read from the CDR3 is TGTGCCTGGAGTGGCGGACACTCTAGCGGCGCCAAAAACATT. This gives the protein CAWSGGHSSGAKNI. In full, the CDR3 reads CAWSGGHSSGAKNIQYF.

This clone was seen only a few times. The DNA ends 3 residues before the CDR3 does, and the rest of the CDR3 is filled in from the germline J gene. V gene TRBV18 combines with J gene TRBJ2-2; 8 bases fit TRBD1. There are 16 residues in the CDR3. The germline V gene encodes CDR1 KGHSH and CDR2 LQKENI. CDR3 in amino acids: CASSPQTTGVNSPLFF. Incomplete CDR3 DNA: TGTGCCAGCTCACCTCAAACGACAGGGGTCAATTCACCG.

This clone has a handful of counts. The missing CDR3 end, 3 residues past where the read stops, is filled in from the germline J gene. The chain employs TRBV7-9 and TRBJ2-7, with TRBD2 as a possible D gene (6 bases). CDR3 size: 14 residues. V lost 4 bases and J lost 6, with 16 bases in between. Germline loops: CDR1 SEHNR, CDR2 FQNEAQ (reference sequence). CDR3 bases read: TGTGCCAGCAGCTCCACGGGGGTCGGGGGCGAG. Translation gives CASSSTGVGGE. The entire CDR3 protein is CASSSTGVGGEQYF.

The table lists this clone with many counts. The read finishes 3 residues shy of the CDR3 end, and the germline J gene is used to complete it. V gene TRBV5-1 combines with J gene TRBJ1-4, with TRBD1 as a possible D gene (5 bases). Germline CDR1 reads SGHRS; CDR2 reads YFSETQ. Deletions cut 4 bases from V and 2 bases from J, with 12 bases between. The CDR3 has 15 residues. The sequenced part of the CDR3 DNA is TGCGCCAGCAGCCCTCAGGGTACGACTAATGAAAAA. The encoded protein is CASSPQGTTNEK. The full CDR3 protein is CASSPQGTTNEKLFF.

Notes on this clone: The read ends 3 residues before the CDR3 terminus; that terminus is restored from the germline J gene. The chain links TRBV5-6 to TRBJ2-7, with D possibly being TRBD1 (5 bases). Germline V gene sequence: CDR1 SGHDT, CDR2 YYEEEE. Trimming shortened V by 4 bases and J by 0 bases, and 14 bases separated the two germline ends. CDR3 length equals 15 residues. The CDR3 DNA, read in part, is TGTGCCAGCAGCAAAAACCAGGGATACTCCTACGAG. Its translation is CASSKNQGYSYE. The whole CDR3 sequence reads CASSKNQGYSYEQYF.

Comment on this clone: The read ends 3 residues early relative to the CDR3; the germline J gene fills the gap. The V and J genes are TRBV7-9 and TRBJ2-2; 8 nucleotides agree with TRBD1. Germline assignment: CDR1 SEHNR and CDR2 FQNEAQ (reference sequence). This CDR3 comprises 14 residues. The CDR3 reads CASSTDRENEKLFF. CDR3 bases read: TGTGCCAGCAGCACGGACAGGGAAAACGAAAAG. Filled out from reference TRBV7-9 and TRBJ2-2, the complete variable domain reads DTGVSQNPRHKITKRGQNVTFRCDPISEHNRLYWYRQTLGQGPEFLTYFQNEAQLEKSRLLSDRFSAERPKGSFSTLEIQRTEQGDSAMYLCASSTDRENEKLFFGEGSRLTVL.

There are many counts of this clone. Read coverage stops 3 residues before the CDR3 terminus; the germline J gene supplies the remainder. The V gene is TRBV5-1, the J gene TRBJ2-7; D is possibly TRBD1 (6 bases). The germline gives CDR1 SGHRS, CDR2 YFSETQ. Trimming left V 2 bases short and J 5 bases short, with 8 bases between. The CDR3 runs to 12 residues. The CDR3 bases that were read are TGCGCCAGCAGCTTACAGGGCCACGAG. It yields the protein CASSLQGHE. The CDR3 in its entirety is CASSLQGHEQYF.

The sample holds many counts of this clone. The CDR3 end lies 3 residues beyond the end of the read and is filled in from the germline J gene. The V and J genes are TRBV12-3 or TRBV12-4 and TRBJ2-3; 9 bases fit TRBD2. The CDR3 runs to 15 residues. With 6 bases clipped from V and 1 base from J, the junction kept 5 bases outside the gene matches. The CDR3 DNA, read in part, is TGTGCCAGCAGAGAGGTAGCGGGAGGCACAGATACG. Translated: CASREVAGGTDT. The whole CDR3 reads CASREVAGGTDTQYF.